The present entry profiles one T cell receptor (beta chain) with its context. What it binds is not known. This entry belongs to a study of siplizumab effects on memory and regulatory T cells. Study results and limitations: In controls, 25% to 30% of mappable alloreactive CD4+ clones were Treg-derived on average, versus about 69% with siplizumab. Researchers could map only a minor fraction of alloreactive clones to unstimulated subsets.

Per-sample assaying covered 85,000 to 100,000 TCR templates. Generated by immunoSEQ multiplex PCR, the TCRdb table keeps only in-frame clones and is missing some. The data show about 100,000 clones, more than 85% seen once. V lost 3 bases, J lost 3 bases, and 15 bases lay in between. There are 15 residues in the CDR3. Germline V lookup: CDR1 ENHRY, CDR2 SYGVKD. This sequence joins TRBV10-3 and TRBJ2-7; D might be TRBD2 (6 bases). Material for sequencing was CD4+ T cells sorted from blood. The receptor was derived from a human donor in good health. CDR3 sequence: CAISDTDGGVYEQYF. CDR3 nucleotides: TGTGCCATCAGTGATACAGACGGGGGAGTCTACGAGCAGTACTTC.